The 30 T cell receptor beta chains reported below all come from one sample, sequenced in a study of T cells in Graves' hyperthyroidism and ophthalmopathy. The source material, RNA transcripts, was used to amplify TCR beta CDR3 regions. Researchers ran a first-round RT-PCR on the TCR CDR3 using the HTBI primer set. MiXCR was run by TCRdb on the multiplex PCR reads, yielding one entry per CDR3 protein. The sample holds 600,000 to 650,000 distinct CDR3 sequences, less than 25% seen once. Sequencing was performed on blood. The receptor source for this set is a man aged 25 to 40 with Graves' ophthalmopathy.

The chain carries TRBV7-9 and TRBJ2-1; 10 bases map to TRBD1. CDR3 length equals 15 residues. Per the germline V gene, CDR1 is SEHNR and CDR2 is FQNEAQ (reference sequence). Germline trimming cut 5 bases from V and 7 bases from J; bases unmatched to any gene: 8. The CDR3 coding sequence is TGTGCCAGCAGCACCGGGACAGGGGTTCGGAATGAGCAGTTCTTC. This encodes CASSTGTGVRNEQFF.

This clonotype has just a few counts. The chain couples TRBV10-3 to TRBJ2-3; D might be TRBD2 (6 bases). Germline CDR1 ENHRY, CDR2 SYGVKD. The ends were cut back, 0 bases at V and 4 bases at J, with 17 bases in the middle. This CDR3 has 17 residues. The CDR3 here is CAISESMAGRPSDTQYF. DNA of the CDR3: TGTGCCATCAGTGAGTCGATGGCGGGAAGGCCTTCAGATACGCAGTATTTT.

This clonotype was counted between two and nine times. A much bigger clone sits one base away, suggesting this may be a read error. This chain uses TRBV28 with TRBJ1-5, with a possible D match to TRBD1 (6 bases). This CDR3 comprises 15 residues. Germline V gene lookup returns CDR1 MDHEN and CDR2 SYDVKM. V lost 6 bases and J 0 bases, leaving 12 bases between the germline ends. The CDR3 protein is CASRKQGGSNQPQHF. The CDR3 bases are TGTGCCAGCAGAAAACAGGGAGGTAGCAATCAGCCCCAGCATTTT.

The sample holds many counts of this clonotype. The chain combines TRBV12-3 or TRBV12-4 with TRBJ1-2; D call uncertain. This CDR3 comprises 13 residues. The V and J ends lost 3 bases and 7 bases respectively, with 12 bases between them. The CDR3 DNA sequence: TGTGCCAGCAGTTTTCGGGCGGCGGGTGGCTACACCTTC. Residues: CASSFRAAGGYTF.

This clonotype has at least ten counts. The chain employs TRBV6-1 and TRBJ2-7; 10 nucleotides align to TRBD1. Germline assignment: CDR1 MNHNS and CDR2 SASEGT. With V trimmed by 4 bases and J by 3 bases, 3 bases remained unmatched. The CDR3 runs 14 residues. CDR3 region: CASSGDRGFYEQYF. In DNA, the CDR3 is TGTGCCAGCAGTGGGGACAGGGGATTCTACGAGCAGTACTTC.

This chain joins TRBV27 and TRBJ1-6; 7 bases align to TRBD1. V was clipped by 9 bases and J by 7 bases; unmatched bases: 15. Looked up from germline, CDR1 is MNHEY and CDR2 is SMNVEV (reference sequence). The CDR3 totals 16 residues. This CDR3 reads CASRGTAGTVNSPLHF. Here the CDR3 DNA reads TGTGCCAGTAGGGGAACTGCCGGGACAGTAAATTCACCCCTCCACTTT.

CDR3 DNA: TGCAGCGTTCAGCAGACGAACACCGGGGAGCTGTTTTTT. As protein: CSVQQTNTGELFF. The rearrangement joins TRBV29-1 to TRBJ2-2; D not certain. Trimming cost V 5 bases and J 0 bases, with 7 bases left between them. Germline assignment: CDR1 SQVTM and CDR2 ANQGSEA. The CDR3 spans 13 residues.

In this sample, this clonotype turned up a few times. The chain employs TRBV15 and TRBJ2-3; weak D call: TRBD1 (6 bases). The CDR3 runs 15 residues. CDR1 and CDR2 (germline): LNHNV, YYDKDF (reference sequence). V was cut by 5 bases and J by 2 bases, with 14 bases left in between. The CDR3 here is CATSSGQPITDTQYF. In DNA, the CDR3 is TGTGCCACCAGCTCCGGACAGCCTATCACAGATACGCAGTATTTT.

This clonotype was seen many times. V is TRBV20-1 and J is TRBJ2-5; either TRBD1 or TRBD2 may fit D (5 bases each). The germline V gene encodes CDR1 DFQATT and CDR2 SNEGSKA (reference sequence). Trimming stripped 8 bases from V and 9 bases from J, with 19 bases between. The CDR3 sequence is 12 residues long. CDR3 DNA: TGCAGTCCTTTCCGGGACGTAAAAGCCCAGTACTTC. This encodes CSPFRDVKAQYF.

The chain couples TRBV6-1 to TRBJ1-3, with no clear D. The germline CDR1 and CDR2 sequences are MNHNS and SASEGT. The V gene lost 5 bases and the J gene lost 2 bases, with 13 bases spanning the gap. The CDR3 extends over 15 amino acids. The CDR3, as DNA: TGTGCCAGCAGTTCCCCGGGCGGGGCTGGAAACACCATATATTTT. This gives the protein CASSSPGGAGNTIYF.

This clonotype was counted many times. The chain is built from TRBV18 and TRBJ2-3; TRBD2 is a possible D gene (5 bases). Trimming took 1 base from V and 6 from J, leaving 8 bases between them. The CDR3 totals 13 residues. The germline V gene encodes CDR1 KGHSH and CDR2 LQKENI. The CDR3 loop is CASSPLGGDTQYF. Written as DNA, the CDR3 is TGTGCCAGCTCACCACTGGGCGGGGATACGCAGTATTTT.

This clonotype showed up many times. V usage is TRBV30 and J usage is TRBJ2-7, with D unclear. Between the trimmed V and J ends, which lost 3 bases and 2 bases, there was a span of 8 bases. Germline V CDR1 and CDR2: GTSNPN, SVGIG (reference sequence). The CDR3 loop spans 12 amino acids. The CDR3 bases are TGTGCCTGGAGCCCCGTCCCCTACGAGCAGTACTTC. Amino acid sequence: CAWSPVPYEQYF.

Many counts were recorded for this clonotype. The V gene is TRBV6-1, the J gene TRBJ1-1; D not resolved. The CDR3 extends over 12 amino acids. V lost 5 bases to trimming and J lost 3 bases, with 7 bases between them. In germline, CDR1 is MNHNS, CDR2 SASEGT. The CDR3 region has the DNA TGTGCCAGCAGTTCCGACTACACTGAAGCTTTCTTT. It codes for CASSSDYTEAFF.

This clonotype was detected ten times or more. The chain has TRBV28 and TRBJ1-5; 8 positions match TRBD1. This CDR3 is built from 15 residues. V lost 4 bases, J lost 1 base, and 3 bases stayed unmatched. Germline V gives CDR1 MDHEN, CDR2 SYDVKM. CDR3 DNA: TGTGCCAGCAGTTGGACAGGGCTGAGCAATCAGCCCCAGCATTTT. The encoded protein is CASSWTGLSNQPQHF.

This chain joins TRBV20-1 and TRBJ1-1; TRBD1 is a possible D gene (6 bases). CDR1 DFQATT and CDR2 SNEGSKA come from the germline V gene (reference sequence). V was trimmed by 6 bases and J by 2 bases, leaving 13 bases between them. This CDR3 is built from 13 residues. The CDR3 loop reads CSARGGLNTEAFF. The CDR3 DNA reads TGCAGTGCAAGGGGGGGTCTTAACACTGAAGCTTTCTTT.

This clonotype was counted only a few times. The chain carries TRBV7-9 and TRBJ1-2; 12 nucleotides agree with TRBD1. The CDR3 covers 16 residues. V shed 8 bases, J shed 1 base, and the junction held 8 bases outside the gene matches. Germline V gene lookup returns CDR1 SEHNR and CDR2 FQNEAQ (reference sequence). CDR3 sequence reads: CASGGTGGLNNYGYTF. CDR3 nucleotides: TGTGCCAGCGGCGGGACAGGGGGCCTTAATAACTATGGCTACACCTTC.

Details on this clonotype: This may arise from a read error, as a much more abundant clone is one base away. The J gene is TRBJ2-3, the V gene TRBV2; 7 bases map to TRBD1. Per the germline V gene, CDR1 is SNHLY and CDR2 is FYNNEI. The CDR3 loop spans 14 amino acids. This CDR3 reads CASQGTASTYTQYF. The DNA for the CDR3 is TGTGCCAGCCAAGGGACAGCCTCCACATATACGCAGTATTTT.

V gene TRBV19 combines with J gene TRBJ1-1; 8 bases line up with TRBD1. J lost 0 bases, V lost 5 bases, and 11 bases had no gene match. The CDR3 runs 17 residues. CDR1 and CDR2 (germline): LNHDA, SQIVND (reference sequence). CDR3 residues: CASSSRTGRTMNTEAFF. The CDR3 DNA reads TGTGCCAGTAGTTCAAGGACAGGGAGGACCATGAACACTGAAGCTTTCTTT.

The chain has TRBV2 and TRBJ1-1, with D uncertain. V was cut by 6 bases and J by 7 bases, with 6 bases left in between. CDR1 SNHLY and CDR2 FYNNEI come from the germline V gene. This CDR3 is 10 amino acids long. Here the CDR3 reads CASRGSEAFF. In DNA, the CDR3 is TGTGCCAGCAGGGGCAGTGAAGCTTTCTTT.

The genes are TRBV29-1 and TRBJ2-1, with TRBD1 matching over 10 bases. This CDR3 is 15 amino acids long. V lost 6 bases to trimming and J lost 9 bases; unmatched junction nucleotides: 14. Germline V gives CDR1 SQVTM, CDR2 ANQGSEA. CDR3 bases: TGCAGCGTCCACCTAGGAGACAGGGGGCCTATTGAGCAGTTCTTC. It encodes CSVHLGDRGPIEQFF.

This clonotype was counted between two and nine times. The V call is TRBV5-1, the J call TRBJ2-7; TRBD2 matches at 14 bases. This CDR3 is 19 amino acids long. The trim removed 3 bases at V and 2 bases at J, leaving 13 bases unmatched. In germline, CDR1 is SGHRS, CDR2 YFSETQ. CDR3 loop: CASSSVGTSGRADTYEQYF. The DNA of the CDR3 is TGCGCCAGCAGCTCCGTAGGGACTAGCGGGAGAGCCGATACCTACGAGCAGTACTTC.

There are a few counts of this clonotype. The chain is built from TRBV20-1 and TRBJ2-2, with TRBD2 matching over 11 bases. The CDR3 is made up of 16 amino acids. CDR1 and CDR2 (germline): DFQATT, SNEGSKA (reference sequence). V dropped 3 bases and J dropped 5; count of bases not matched to a gene: 8. Here the CDR3 reads CSARTSGTGRTGELFF. CDR3 in DNA: TGCAGTGCTAGGACTAGCGGGACAGGGAGAACCGGGGAGCTGTTTTTT.

The count of this clonotype is one. The chain couples TRBV6-1 to TRBJ2-7, with D tentatively TRBD2 (6 bases). The germline V gene encodes CDR1 MNHNS and CDR2 SASEGT. Trimming removed 7 bases from V and 5 bases from J, with 9 bases in between. The CDR3 is 11 residues long. In DNA form, the CDR3 reads TGTGCCAGCAATAGGGAGGACGAGCAGTACTTC. This translates into CASNREDEQYF.

This sequence joins TRBV5-6 and TRBJ2-1, with D unresolved. Trimming shortened V by 0 bases and J by 1 base, and 5 bases separated the two germline ends. Germline V CDR1 and CDR2: SGHDT, YYEEEE. The CDR3 is made up of 14 amino acids. The CDR3 DNA follows: TGTGCCAGCAGCTTGGATCTATCCTACAATGAGCAGTTCTTC. Protein sequence: CASSLDLSYNEQFF.

This clonotype showed up just a few times. J is TRBJ1-6 and V is TRBV12-3 or TRBV12-4; 8 nucleotides line up with TRBD1. This CDR3 contains 14 residues. With 4 bases clipped from V and 7 bases from J, the junction kept 3 bases outside the gene matches. The CDR3 loop reads CASSSGGPNSPLHF. In nucleotides, the CDR3 is TGTGCCAGCAGTTCAGGGGGCCCGAATTCACCCCTCCACTTT.

This clonotype was detected only a few times. This CDR3 is CSARPDGKITDTQYF. The DNA for the CDR3 is TGCAGTGCTAGACCGGACGGGAAGATCACAGATACGCAGTATTTT. The chain is built from TRBV20-1 and TRBJ2-3; perhaps TRBD2 as D (5 bases). In germline, CDR1 is DFQATT, CDR2 SNEGSKA (reference sequence). The CDR3 extends over 15 amino acids. The V and J ends lost 2 bases and 2 bases respectively, with 14 bases between them.

The sample holds a few counts of this clonotype. The V call is TRBV7-9, the J call TRBJ1-2, with a tentative D call TRBD1 (6 bases). Germline values: CDR1 SEHNR, CDR2 FQNEAQ (reference sequence). The V end was cut by 9 bases, the J end by 5 bases, with 19 bases between. The CDR3 is 14 residues long. CDR3 nucleotides: TGTGCCAGTGCACCTCTAAGGACAGAGTATGGCTACACCTTC. This encodes CASAPLRTEYGYTF.

This clonotype was counted many times. V is TRBV12-3 or TRBV12-4 and J is TRBJ1-5; D perhaps matches TRBD1 (5 bases). CDR3 length: 16 residues. Trimming removed 6 bases at V and 0 bases at J, with 15 bases between. CDR3 sequence reads: CASRGQEGYSNQPQHF. The DNA for the CDR3 is TGTGCCAGCAGGGGGCAGGAGGGGTATAGCAATCAGCCCCAGCATTTT.

This clonotype has a handful of counts. The chain links TRBV5-1 to TRBJ2-1; TRBD2 matches at 7 bases. The V segment lost 1 base and the J segment 8 bases; nucleotides outside the gene matches: 12. CDR1 is SGHRS, CDR2 YFSETQ, per germline. CDR3 size: 16 residues. The CDR3 bases are TGCGCCAGCAGCTTGATTATCACTAGCGTGCGCCATGAGCAGTTCTTC. As protein: CASSLIITSVRHEQFF.

In its sample, this clonotype was seen many times. The chain has TRBV12-3 or TRBV12-4 and TRBJ2-2, with 7 bases aligning to TRBD1. There are 14 residues in the CDR3. J lost 1 base, V lost 5 bases, and 1 base had no gene match. In DNA, the CDR3 is TGTGCCAGCAGTCGACAGGGGAACACCGGGGAGCTGTTTTTT. This gives the protein CASSRQGNTGELFF.